These 15 T cell receptor beta chains share one sample of origin, sequenced in a study of monozygotic twins with inflammatory bowel disease. TCRdb reprocessed the 5' RACE reads, keeping one entry per CDR3 protein, no DNA. Across approximately 400,000 distinct CDR3 sequences, the top ten clones capture 2.4% of the sample. Sequences were obtained from blood. Receptor source: a human donor with ulcerative colitis or Crohn's disease, or a healthy co-twin of an affected twin (not recorded which).

This chain joins TRBV6-1 and TRBJ2-7; TCRdb indicates TRBD2, and absent DNA this call remains unverified. CDR3 length equals 16 residues. In germline, CDR1 is MNHNS, CDR2 SASEGT. The CDR3 protein is CASSGPGTSLAYEQYF.

The V and J genes are TRBV12-3 or TRBV12-4 and TRBJ2-7. The CDR3 consists of 11 residues. This CDR3 reads CASSTNYEQYF.

The chain is built from TRBV20-1 and TRBJ1-5; the D call of TRBD1 rests on TCRdb alone, since no DNA is present to check it. The CDR3 sequence is 15 residues long. In germline, CDR1 is DFQATT, CDR2 SNEGSKA (reference sequence). The CDR3 reads CSAVWAREGNQPQHF.

This chain's CDR3 is CASSPGTQGYEQYF. This sequence joins TRBV18 and TRBJ2-7; TCRdb gives TRBD2 as the D gene, but with no DNA this cannot be confirmed. The germline V gene has CDR1 KGHSH and CDR2 LQKENI. CDR3 length: 14 residues.

The V gene is TRBV7-9, the J gene TRBJ1-5. Germline V lookup: CDR1 SEHNR, CDR2 FQNEAQ (reference sequence). The CDR3 sequence is 16 residues long. CDR3 sequence: CASSLALGVSNQPQHF.

The rearrangement links TRBV7-2 to TRBJ2-1; TCRdb outputs TRBD2, but without DNA this stays unchecked. This CDR3 region has 15 residues. The germline CDR1 and CDR2 sequences are SGHTA and FQGNSA. CDR3: CASTPGTSTGQGQFF.

The J gene is TRBJ2-2, the V gene TRBV20-1. This CDR3 has 14 residues. Germline-derived CDR1 and CDR2 are DFQATT and SNEGSKA (reference sequence). The CDR3 region is CSAPTTFMSGELFF.

V is TRBV11-2 and J is TRBJ1-1; TCRdb's D call of TRBD1 is untestable without DNA. CDR1 and CDR2 from the germline V gene are SGHAT and FQNNGV. The CDR3 is made up of 16 amino acids. CDR3 loop: CASSPGTVRMNTEAFF.

The chain recombines TRBV10-3 with TRBJ1-2. The CDR3 length is 14 residues. From germline, CDR1 is ENHRY and CDR2 SYGVKD. CDR3 sequence reads: CAISEQGGPYGYTF.

The chain has TRBV5-4 and TRBJ2-7; the TRBD1 assignment by TCRdb is unverifiable without DNA. Germline V gene data show CDR1 as SGHNT and CDR2 as YYREEE (reference sequence). The CDR3 extends over 19 amino acids. CDR3 amino acids: CASSFRGLGITGSSYEQYF.

The chain is built from TRBV27 and TRBJ2-1; TCRdb lists TRBD1, though no DNA is available to test this call. The germline gives CDR1 MNHEY, CDR2 SMNVEV (reference sequence). The CDR3 is made up of 14 amino acids. CDR3 protein: CASRNGGAYNEQFF.

The gene calls are TRBV18 and TRBJ1-1; TCRdb reports TRBD1, a call that lacks DNA to check it against. Germline lookup yields CDR1 KGHSH and CDR2 LQKENI. The CDR3 loop spans 16 amino acids. CDR3 region: CASQQSQGRGNTEAFF.

This chain uses TRBV5-6 with TRBJ1-2; absent DNA, TCRdb's TRBD1 call cannot be checked. The CDR3 runs 16 residues. Germline V lookup: CDR1 SGHDT, CDR2 YYEEEE. This CDR3 is CASSLAVGTLRGGYTF. The full variable domain, with the rest looked up from reference TRBV5-6 and TRBJ1-2, is DAGVTQSPTHLIKTRGQQVTLRCSPKSGHDTVSWYQQALGQGPQFIFQYYEEEERQRGNFPDRFSGHQFPNYSSELNVNALLLGDSALYLCASSLAVGTLRGGYTFGSGTRLTVV.

The gene calls are TRBV11-2 and TRBJ2-5; the D gene TCRdb calls, TRBD1, cannot be checked with no DNA. CDR3 length: 15 residues. Looked up from germline, CDR1 is SGHAT and CDR2 is FQNNGV. The CDR3 region is CASSLDTGEEETQYF.

The J gene is TRBJ2-7, the V gene TRBV6-1. The CDR3 consists of 15 residues. CDR1 is MNHNS and CDR2 is SASEGT in the germline V gene. This CDR3 reads CATNSWAKGSYEQYF.